The sequence of this TCR beta chain was determined in a study of OX40 agonist ivuxolimab in advanced cancers. Across the whole study: As their treatment, patients were administered ivuxolimab, an agonistic anti-OX40 (CD134) antibody. Intravenous ivuxolimab was administered to patients every 2 weeks at 0.01 to 10 mg/kg.

The study, taken as a whole, reports: Among the lowest peripheral clonal expansion occurred in 0.1-3.0 mg/kg partial responders. A proportion of nonresponders additionally exhibited low normalized T-cell clonal expansion.

About this clone: The antigen is undetermined.

Generated by immunoSEQ multiplex PCR, the TCRdb table keeps only in-frame clones and is missing some. Here the sample spans approximately 87,000 clones, 90% to 95% being singletons. Deletions cut 0 bases from V and 10 bases from J, with 14 bases between. Looked up from germline, CDR1 is SGDLS and CDR2 is YYNGEE. This CDR3 is 14 amino acids long. J is TRBJ2-1 and V is TRBV9; a possible D gene is TRBD2 (5 bases). The material was CD4+ or CD8+ T cells sorted from blood, obtained in a trial of the OX40 agonist ivuxolimab. The receptor was isolated from an adult with an advanced solid tumor such as melanoma, head and neck, liver or kidney cancer. In nucleotides, the CDR3 is TGTGCCAGCAGCGTAGCCCCGAATACGGGGGAGCAGTTCTTC. Amino acid sequence: CASSVAPNTGEQFF.